These 5 T cell receptor beta chains came from one sample sequenced in a study of T cell responses to AZD1222 COVID-19 vaccine. Sequencing was performed with immunoSEQ multiplex PCR; in TCRdb, only in-frame clones are kept and a portion is missing. This table has approximately 130,000 clones, roughly 90% appearing once. The sequencing used peripheral blood, collected 28 days after the second AZD1222 dose. The receptors originated from an adult who received the AZD1222 COVID-19 vaccine.

The V and J genes are TRBV5-1 and TRBJ2-2, with 9 bases that match TRBD1. Germline V gene sequence: CDR1 SGHRS, CDR2 YFSETQ. The trim removed 0 bases at V and 3 bases at J, leaving 0 bases unmatched. The length of the CDR3 is 15 residues. CDR3 DNA: TGCGCCAGCAGCTTGGGACAGGGGGACACCGGGGAGCTGTTTTTT. It encodes CASSLGQGDTGELFF. Full variable domain (rest looked up from reference TRBV5-1 and TRBJ2-2): KAGVTQTPRYLIKTRGQQVTLSCSPISGHRSVSWYQQTPGQGLQFLFEYFSETQRNKGNFPGRFSGRQFSNSRSEMNVSTLELGDSALYLCASSLGQGDTGELFFGEGSRLTVL.

The J gene is TRBJ2-1, the V gene TRBV5-6; D call uncertain. Germline V lookup: CDR1 SGHDT, CDR2 YYEEEE. The CDR3 spans 16 residues. With 4 bases removed from V and 0 bases from J, the gap between germline ends came to 14 bases. CDR3 nucleotide sequence: TGTGCCAGCAGCCTTCTGACCACTCCCTCCTACAATGAGCAGTTCTTC. Translation: CASSLLTTPSYNEQFF.

CDR3 sequence reads: CASSEIDTQYF. CDR3 sequence (DNA): TGTGCCAGCAGTGAGATAGATACGCAGTATTTT. The chain has TRBV2 and TRBJ2-3, with D unresolved. Germline values: CDR1 SNHLY, CDR2 FYNNEI. The CDR3 extends over 11 amino acids. The germline V and J ends were trimmed by 3 bases and 5 bases, with 3 bases remaining between them.

This clone was seen only once. V gene TRBV2 combines with J gene TRBJ2-3; D gene uncertain. The CDR3 totals 12 residues. Germline V gives CDR1 SNHLY, CDR2 FYNNEI. Trimming cost V 7 bases and J 4 bases, with 9 bases left between them. Here the CDR3 DNA reads TGTGCCAGCACTACGAAGGCAGATACGCAGTATTTT. As protein: CASTTKADTQYF.

This chain uses TRBV30 with TRBJ2-6; perhaps TRBD2 as D (6 bases). The CDR3 totals 15 residues. The germline gives CDR1 GTSNPN, CDR2 SVGIG (reference sequence). The V and J ends lost 8 bases and 1 base respectively, with 15 bases between them. CDR3 bases: TGTGCCCAAAAGCGGGCGGGATCTGGGGCCAACGTCCTGACTTTC. It yields the protein CAQKRAGSGANVLTF.